A single sample gave rise to the 6 T cell receptor beta chains below, sequenced in a study of T cell clonotyping in hematopoietic cell transplantation (dated by TCRdb to the early 2020s). Receptors were amplified or captured by the immunoSEQ multiplex PCR assay. TCRdb's version of the immuneACCESS table is confined to in-frame rearrangements and falls short of the full clone set. An unresolved V gene accounts for under half of the shortfall where checked; the remainder is of unknown origin. The table for this sample lists about 49,000 clones; approximately 84% of them were counted only once. The ten largest account for 5.9% of the sample. Interpreted using the paper, the time point label stands for: recipient sample about 28 days before transplant, after cytoreduction. The sample here was peripheral blood mononuclear cells, taken before stem cell transplant. The source of these receptors is a man aged 55 to 70 with biphenotypic leukemia. Some clones in this sample may be carry-over from other donors' samples.

This chain links TRBV2 with TRBJ2-5; D may be TRBD1 or TRBD2 (5 bases each). Germline V gives CDR1 SNHLY, CDR2 FYNNEI. V was clipped by 7 bases and J by 3 bases, with 9 bases between them. The CDR3 is 12 amino acids. The CDR3 protein is CASNVGEETQYF. The CDR3, as DNA: TGTGCCAGCAACGTGGGGGAAGAGACCCAGTACTTC.

V usage is TRBV30 and J usage is TRBJ2-7; 9 bases match TRBD2. Germline V CDR1 and CDR2: GTSNPN, SVGIG (reference sequence). V trimming: 0 bases; J trimming: 7 bases; junction bases outside the gene matches: 4. The CDR3 contains 13 residues. The CDR3 spells CAWSVGLASEQYF. CDR3 in DNA: TGTGCCTGGAGTGTTGGACTAGCGAGTGAGCAGTACTTC. The variable domain in full, completed from reference TRBV30 and TRBJ2-7, reads SQTIHQWPATLVQPVGSPLSLECTVEGTSNPNLYWYRQAAGRGLQLLFYSVGIGQISSEVPQNLSASRPQDRQFILSSKKLLLSDSGFYLCAWSVGLASEQYFGPGTRLTVT.

Only one count was recorded for this clone. CDR3 region: CASSFGHRELAYEQYF. The CDR3 region has the DNA TGCGCCAGCAGCTTTGGGCATCGGGAGCTCGCCTACGAGCAGTACTTC. The chain employs TRBV5-1 and TRBJ2-7; a weak D match, TRBD2 (6 bases). Germline V gene lookup returns CDR1 SGHRS and CDR2 YFSETQ. V was clipped by 2 bases and J by 2 bases, with 17 bases between them. This CDR3 comprises 16 residues.

The gene calls are TRBV28 and TRBJ2-1; D could derive from TRBD1 or TRBD2 (5 bases each). CDR1 is MDHEN, CDR2 SYDVKM, per germline. The V end lost 2 bases, the J end lost 0 bases, and 14 bases lay between the germline ends. The CDR3 has 17 residues. The CDR3: CASSLEGRLTSYNEQFF. CDR3 nucleotide sequence: TGTGCCAGCAGTTTAGAGGGACGACTAACCTCCTACAATGAGCAGTTCTTC. Together with reference TRBV28 and TRBJ2-1, the CDR3 gives the full variable domain: DVKVTQSSRYLVKRTGEKVFLECVQDMDHENMFWYRQDPGLGLRLIYFSYDVKMKEKGDIPEGYSVSREKKERFSLILESASTNQTSMYLCASSLEGRLTSYNEQFFGPGTRLTVL.

The chain links TRBV6-5 to TRBJ2-3; D uncertain. The CDR3 runs 11 residues. The germline V gene encodes CDR1 MNHEY and CDR2 SVGAGI. Trimming took 7 bases from V and 7 from J, leaving 9 bases between them. The CDR3 DNA sequence: TGTGCCAGCAACGAAGTGAATACGCAGTATTTT. Translating it yields CASNEVNTQYF.

The chain combines TRBV19 with TRBJ2-2; possible D gene TRBD1, 6 bases. In germline, CDR1 is LNHDA, CDR2 SQIVND (reference sequence). Trimming shortened V by 3 bases and J by 5 bases, and 13 bases separated the two germline ends. This CDR3 has 15 amino acids. The CDR3: CASSIIPGATGELFF. The DNA for the CDR3 is TGTGCCAGTAGTATTATCCCAGGGGCAACCGGGGAGCTGTTTTTT.